This TCR beta chain was documented in a study of blood T cell repertoires in COVID-19 (TCRdb year 2020). With regard to the full study: Samples covering the acute and convalescent phases of COVID-19 were provided by collaborators in the United States, Italy and Spain. The material from the prospective study consisted of cDNA or gDNA derived from T cells, B-cell-depleted T cells, or PBMCs. Subjects who had been exposed to COVID-19, were actively infected with it, or had recovered from it provided the deeply sampled blood TCRbeta repertoires that made up the dataset. A freely available public database, intended as a resource for researchers studying the immune response to SARS-CoV-2, is where the repertoires were released. The samples were drawn from two sources: the first 160 participants of the ongoing ImmuneRACE study, and 1,000 to 1,500 subjects contributed by 6 global collaborators. Sample metadata almost always included a de-identified subject ID, COVID-19 status, age in years and sex. HLA class I and class II types, where available, came from metadata supplied by the sample provider rather than from assay-based typing. What the research found in general, with its limitations: How much clinical and demographic metadata was included differed by source and by participant, and the metadata was provided uncurated.

The immunoSEQ Assay, a bias-controlled multiplex PCR, was used to amplify TCRbeta CDR3 regions from genomic DNA. From the authors' description of their analysis: Within the assay, amplification of reference gene primers was used to estimate how many nucleated cells each sample contained. To quantify the absolute abundance of each unique TCRbeta CDR3 rearrangement, sequence reads were collapsed and filtered. Productive Simpson clonality was computed per sample as the square root of Simpson's diversity index over productive rearrangements. TCRdb stores this immuneACCESS table with in-frame sequences only. Part of the clones is absent; in the studies checked, under half of the shortfall reflects unresolved V genes, and no reason is known for the rest. V, J and clone size reflect that table, while D and trimming were determined from the DNA. This sample holds 300,000 to 350,000 clones; approximately 89% were observed only once. 1.5% to 2% of the sample lies in the top ten.

In Seattle, one collaborating source enrolled patients while the infection was active and tracked those patients longitudinally over the course of disease. Each collaborating institution followed its own protocols to collect whole blood in K2EDTA tubes. Collaborator samples were shipped for TCRbeta analysis as frozen whole blood, isolated PBMCs, or DNA extracted from either sample type. The CDR3 goes from the cysteine to the valine over 15 residues. Of the read, only the CDR3 DNA is kept; its 45 bases are in frame from base 1. A distance of 12 bases separates the germline ends of V and J, which lose 2 bases and 1 base respectively. Via the germline V gene (reference sequence), CDR1 is PRHDT and CDR2 FYEKMQ. Points on this clone: Its antigen specificity is not known. No much larger clone is present one base from it, and per-base qualities are unavailable.

This clonotype originated in a woman in her twenties or thirties with COVID-19, enrolled during active disease. Sequenced sample: peripheral blood. The chain uses TRBV13 and TRBJ2-7, and possibly TRBD2, on 6 matching bases. The CDR3 region has the sequence CASSLSLGGSYEQYV. The DNA sequence is TGTGCCAGCAGCTTATCTTTGGGGGGTTCCTACGAGCAGTACGTC.